Below, one T cell receptor beta chain is given with its context. The target antigen is unknown. The sample belongs to a study of siplizumab effects on memory and regulatory T cells. Sequenced by immunoSEQ multiplex PCR; TCRdb stores in-frame clones only, minus some. The sample holds tens of thousands of clones; 85% to 95% are singletons and the top ten take about 18%. The study, taken as a whole, reports: Apparently key alloresponse contributors, naive T cells also seemed more diverse than memory cells. To unstimulated subsets, only a minor fraction of alloreactive clones could be mapped. Alloreactive sequences tracing back to unstimulated CD4+ memory cells fell significantly with siplizumab.

Germline V gives CDR1 MNHEY, CDR2 SMNVEV (reference sequence). Deletions cut 8 bases from V and 0 bases from J, with 19 bases between. There are 16 residues in the CDR3. The chain recombines TRBV27 with TRBJ1-2; tentatively, D is TRBD1 (5 bases). Sequenced sample: CD8+ T cells sorted from blood. The receptor was derived from a human donor in good health. The CDR3 loop is CASRFSGEHSNYGYTF. The CDR3 nucleotides read TGTGCCAGCCGGTTCTCGGGGGAGCATTCTAACTATGGCTACACCTTC.